This entry describes one T cell receptor (beta chain). In this sample, this clonotype turned up a few times. The antigen this receptor binds is unknown. No quality values exist for individual bases; no much larger clone is one base distant. The library was generated by PCR. Instrument on record: Illumina HiSeq 2500. TCR libraries were prepared with molecular barcoding, using unique molecular identifiers to normalize TCRbeta repertoire quantification. Using fastp at Q25 and MiXCR, TCRdb reprocessed the public reads and kept productive beta chains. Rows with one shared CDR3 protein collapse into an entry with the most common genes and DNA. Within this sample are about 340,000 distinct CDR3 sequences, with around 10% of them counted one time only. Together, the top ten hold 2% to 3% of the sample. This sample is part of a study of T-cell reconstitution after alpha-beta-depleted transplantation in children (dated by TCRdb to 2016 to 2017). About the study as a whole: The study quantitatively tracked T-cell immune reconstitution after TCRalphabeta/CD19-depleted allogeneic hematopoietic cell transplantation in children using TCR repertoire profiling.

The sequence came from a human donor who donated a stem cell graft to a child with acute lymphoblastic leukemia. The sequenced sample was PBMCs from the stem cell graft donor, obtained from the stem cell graft.

The DNA reads as follows: TGTGCCAGCAGTGACAGGGGGCCAAGCACCGGGGAGCTGTTTTTT. This is translated as CASSDRGPSTGELFF. Here the chain combines TRBV28 and TRBJ2-2, and 10 junction bases match TRBD1. The germline V and J ends show losses of 5 bases and 4 bases respectively, and no gene match explains 4 bases of the junction. According to the germline V gene, CDR1 reads MDHEN and CDR2 reads SYDVKM. The CDR3 has 15 amino acids, counting the end cysteine and phenylalanine. Just CDR3 DNA is preserved here, 45 bases in frame from base 1.